This T cell receptor (beta chain) was documented in a study of human T cells and chemical hapten exposure. Turning to the study itself: The scalp of each patient received a weekly diphenylcyclopropenone dose for the full roughly 25-week study. Study results and limitations: Positively correlated with patch test score were the counts of PT1 expanded TCRs. Significantly more large CDR3 similarity clusters were formed by expanded TCRs than by controls. Healthy people's immune response may differ from that of the donors, who had alopecia.

Time point in this sample: pre-sensitization, week 0. Treatment of the sample: therapeutic diphenylcyclopropenone sensitization with weekly scalp DPC. A single record per CDR3 protein comes from TCRdb applying MiXCR to the RACE reads. The table includes around 260,000 distinct CDR3 sequences, over 8% detected once. V lost 1 base to trimming and J lost 9 bases, with 8 bases between them. CDR1 SGHRS and CDR2 YFSETQ come from the germline V gene. The CDR3 spans 12 residues. This clonotype was found a few times. What it binds is not known. The chain couples TRBV5-1 to TRBJ2-4; possibly TRBD1 or TRBD2 for D (5 bases each). Sequencing was performed on whole blood, taken in connection with sensitization to the hapten diphenylcyclopropenone (DPC). This sequence was found in a woman between 40 and 50 years old with alopecia areata. Some clones in this sample may be carry-over from other donors' samples. CDR3 amino acids: CASSLPGAIQYF. In nucleotides, the CDR3 is TGCGCCAGCAGCTTGCCCGGGGCCATTCAGTACTTC.